This T cell receptor (beta chain) is from a study of T cell repertoires in cytomegalovirus infection. TCRdb itself ran the reads through MiXCR, one entry per CDR3 protein. Counted here are roughly 990,000 distinct CDR3 sequences, around 32% occurring once; the ten biggest clones make up more than 12%. Note on this clonotype: Antigen specificity is unknown.

The receptor was derived from a human donor in good health (CMV status not recorded). Some clones in this sample may be carry-over from other donors' samples. Sequenced here: cultured CD8+ T cells from PBMCs, sampled from culture after CMV antigen stimulation.

The CDR3 protein is CASDREGPEAFF. The CDR3 bases are TGTGCCAGCGACAGGGAGGGTCCTGAAGCTTTCTTT. The V and J genes are TRBV2 and TRBJ1-1, with 7 positions matching TRBD1. The CDR3 is 12 amino acids. With V trimmed by 8 bases and J by 6 bases, 6 bases remained unmatched. The V gene's germline CDR1 is SNHLY and CDR2 FYNNEI.